This TCR beta chain was retrieved from a study of human T cells and chemical hapten exposure. The study, taken as a whole, reports: Patch test score tracked positively with PT1 expanded TCR counts.

Documented time point: patch test 1, 2 weeks after DPC sensitization. The treatment here: therapeutic diphenylcyclopropenone sensitization with weekly scalp DPC. TCRdb re-called the RACE reads with MiXCR, one entry per CDR3 protein. In the table there are roughly 190,000 distinct CDR3 sequences, about 22% of which are singletons. This clonotype has a handful of counts. Its antigen is unidentified. V lost 6 bases to trimming and J lost 0 bases, with 20 bases between them. The CDR3 consists of 16 residues. In germline, CDR1 is DFQATT, CDR2 SNEGSKA (reference sequence). The receptor was isolated from a woman aged 50 to 65 with alopecia areata. Some clones in this sample may be carry-over from other donors' samples. Source: whole blood, taken in connection with sensitization to the hapten diphenylcyclopropenone (DPC). J is TRBJ1-1 and V is TRBV20-1, with D possibly matching TRBD1 (6 bases). The CDR3 protein is CSAKRGGSLMNTEAFF. CDR3 coding DNA: TGCAGTGCAAAGCGAGGGGGGAGTTTAATGAACACTGAAGCTTTCTTT.